These 23 T cell receptor beta chains share one sample of origin, sequenced in a study of blood T cell repertoires in COVID-19. The table came from immunoSEQ multiplex PCR; TCRdb's copy has only in-frame clones and leaves some out. Among 95,000 to 150,000 clones, approximately 90% were seen once, and the ten largest hold 3.5% to 5%. Sequenced: peripheral blood. These receptors came from a man in his forties with acute or convalescent COVID-19.

The gene calls are TRBV5-1 and TRBJ1-2, with 9 bases that match TRBD1. Germline lookup yields CDR1 SGHRS and CDR2 YFSETQ. V dropped 4 bases and J dropped 4; count of bases not matched to a gene: 5. This CDR3 region has 14 residues. The CDR3 sequence is CASSDRTGAYGYTF. The CDR3 coding sequence is TGCGCCAGCAGCGACCGGACAGGGGCCTATGGCTACACCTTC.

The rearrangement uses TRBV3-1 (or the pseudogene TRBV3-2) and TRBJ1-2, with TRBD1 matching over 7 bases. The CDR3 covers 15 residues. Germline trimming cut 3 bases from V and 6 bases from J; bases unmatched to any gene: 10. Germline CDR1 reads LGHDT; CDR2 reads YNNKEL (reference sequence). The CDR3 DNA reads as TGTGCCAGCAGCCAGGGCTCGACAGGGACAGATGGCTACACCTTC. Translation: CASSQGSTGTDGYTF.

The chain joins TRBV4-3 to TRBJ1-2; D is unresolved. Between the trimmed V and J ends, which lost 1 base and 4 bases, there was a span of 10 bases. The V gene's germline CDR1 is LGHNA and CDR2 YSLEER. CDR3 length equals 14 residues. For the CDR3, the DNA is TGCGCCAGCAGCCAAGGGCGGACTATCTATGGCTACACCTTC. It codes for CASSQGRTIYGYTF.

This chain uses TRBV10-1 with TRBJ1-6, with D perhaps TRBD1 (6 bases). This CDR3 region has 15 residues. The V and J ends lost 0 bases and 7 bases respectively, with 10 bases between them. Germline V gene lookup returns CDR1 WNHNN and CDR2 SYGVQD (reference sequence). CDR3 DNA: TGCGCCAGCAGTGAGTCGAGGACAGCAAATTCACCCCTCCACTTT. Protein product: CASSESRTANSPLHF.

This chain uses TRBV14 with TRBJ1-1, with D unclear. V was trimmed by 0 bases and J by 3 bases, leaving 5 bases between them. Germline V gene data show CDR1 as SGHDN and CDR2 as FVKESK. The CDR3 spans 13 residues. The CDR3 region is CASSQETYTEAFF. The CDR3 DNA sequence: TGTGCCAGCAGCCAAGAAACATACACTGAAGCTTTCTTT.

The chain uses TRBV5-4 and TRBJ2-1; D perhaps matches TRBD2 (5 bases). CDR3 length: 15 residues. The V end lost 0 bases, the J end lost 1 base, and 8 bases lay between the germline ends. The germline gives CDR1 SGHNT, CDR2 YYREEE (reference sequence). CDR3 sequence: CASSLARGSYNEQFF. In DNA form, the CDR3 reads TGTGCCAGCAGCTTGGCTAGAGGGTCCTACAATGAGCAGTTCTTC. The variable domain in full, with the rest retrieved from reference TRBV5-4 and TRBJ2-1, is ETGVTQSPTHLIKTRGQQVTLRCSSQSGHNTVSWYQQALGQGPQFIFQYYREEENGRGNFPPRFSGLQFPNYSSELNVNALELDDSALYLCASSLARGSYNEQFFGPGTRLTVL.

J is TRBJ1-2 and V is TRBV6-1; 9 nucleotides line up with TRBD1. Looked up from germline, CDR1 is MNHNS and CDR2 is SASEGT. The V and J ends lost 4 bases and 1 base, in that order; junction bases with no gene match: 7. The CDR3 sequence is 16 residues long. The CDR3 sequence is CASSARTGADNYGYTF. Here the CDR3 DNA reads TGTGCCAGCAGTGCCCGGACAGGGGCCGATAACTATGGCTACACCTTC.

This chain links TRBV30 with TRBJ2-6; tentative D call: TRBD1 (6 bases). Germline V lookup: CDR1 GTSNPN, CDR2 SVGIG (reference sequence). CDR3 size: 18 residues. With 1 base removed from V and 4 bases from J, the gap between germline ends came to 20 bases. CDR3 sequence reads: CAWSGARGRGTGANVLTF. CDR3 DNA: TGTGCCTGGAGTGGGGCTAGGGGCAGGGGAACCGGGGCCAACGTCCTGACTTTC.

DNA of the CDR3: TGTGCCTGGAGTTCGAGGGAGGACGGAAATTCACCCCTCCACTTT. Translation gives CAWSSREDGNSPLHF. The chain couples TRBV30 to TRBJ1-6; unclear D gene. This CDR3 spans 15 amino acids. Trimming shortened V by 2 bases and J by 7 bases, and 15 bases separated the two germline ends. Looked up from germline, CDR1 is GTSNPN and CDR2 is SVGIG (reference sequence).

The chain employs TRBV5-1 and TRBJ1-2; no clear D gene. Germline V gene sequence: CDR1 SGHRS, CDR2 YFSETQ. The CDR3 has 14 residues. Trimming shortened V by 3 bases and J by 0 bases, and 9 bases separated the two germline ends. The CDR3 reads CASSSDGANYGYTF. The DNA for the CDR3 is TGCGCCAGCAGCTCAGACGGAGCTAACTATGGCTACACCTTC.

The chain uses TRBV29-1 and TRBJ1-5; weak D call: TRBD1 (5 bases). CDR1 is SQVTM and CDR2 is ANQGSEA in the germline V gene. The CDR3 totals 13 residues. The V end lost 4 bases, the J end lost 9 bases, and 16 bases lay between the germline ends. This CDR3 reads CSVVATDGGPQHF. In nucleotides, the CDR3 is TGCAGCGTTGTGGCGACAGACGGGGGGCCCCAGCATTTT.

The table lists this clone with many counts. V gene TRBV15 combines with J gene TRBJ1-6; D perhaps matches TRBD1 (5 bases). Germline V gene lookup returns CDR1 LNHNV and CDR2 YYDKDF (reference sequence). The V end lost 4 bases, the J end lost 9 bases, and 13 bases lay between the germline ends. The length of the CDR3 is 14 residues. The CDR3 region is CATSIDRTLSPLHF. The DNA of the CDR3 is TGTGCCACCAGCATCGACAGAACCCTTTCACCCCTCCACTTT.

The rearrangement uses TRBV3-1 (or the pseudogene TRBV3-2) and TRBJ2-2; TRBD1 is a possible D gene (5 bases). Trimming stripped 1 base from V and 5 bases from J, with 8 bases between. CDR3 length: 14 amino acids. CDR1 LGHDT and CDR2 YNNKEL come from the germline V gene (reference sequence). CDR3 DNA: TGTGCCAGCAGCCAAGTCCAGGGAACCGGGGAGCTGTTTTTT. It encodes CASSQVQGTGELFF.

This clone was recorded only once. The chain carries TRBV9 and TRBJ1-6; the match to TRBD1 covers 7 bases. Germline trimming cut 0 bases from V and 10 bases from J; bases unmatched to any gene: 7. Germline V lookup: CDR1 SGDLS, CDR2 YYNGEE. The CDR3 runs to 15 residues. The DNA of the CDR3 is TGTGCCAGCAGCGTAGGGGGGGACAGTGGCTCACCCCTCCACTTT. It encodes CASSVGGDSGSPLHF.

This clone was seen a single time. The genes are TRBV5-1 and TRBJ1-1; no definite D call. The CDR3 spans 13 residues. The V end was cut by 4 bases, the J end by 1 base, with 8 bases between. Germline-derived CDR1 and CDR2 are SGHRS and YFSETQ. CDR3 nucleotides: TGCGCCAGCAGCACAAAAACGAACACTGAAGCTTTCTTT. Its protein product is CASSTKTNTEAFF.

The genes are TRBV6-5 and TRBJ2-2, with 7 bases matching TRBD2. V dropped 1 base and J dropped 5; count of bases not matched to a gene: 4. The germline gives CDR1 MNHEY, CDR2 SVGAGI. The CDR3 has 15 residues. The CDR3 sequence: CASSYLLRETGELFF. CDR3 nucleotides: TGTGCCAGCAGTTACTTATTGCGGGAGACCGGGGAGCTGTTTTTT.

The genes are TRBV6-6 and TRBJ1-1; D uncertain. The CDR3 has 14 residues. The V end lost 2 bases, the J end lost 5 bases, and 12 bases lay between the germline ends. Germline lookup yields CDR1 MNHNY and CDR2 SVGAGI (reference sequence). CDR3 loop: CASSYDEVWTEAFF. CDR3 sequence (DNA): TGTGCCAGCAGTTACGATGAGGTATGGACTGAAGCTTTCTTT.

This clone was recorded once. The V call is TRBV6-5, the J call TRBJ2-2, with D possibly being TRBD2 (6 bases). The CDR3 is 16 amino acids. The V gene's germline CDR1 is MNHEY and CDR2 SVGAGI. Trimming left V 4 bases short and J 1 base short, with 13 bases between. The CDR3 sequence: CASSSLMGGNTGELFF. CDR3 nucleotides: TGTGCCAGCAGTTCTCTCATGGGGGGGAACACCGGGGAGCTGTTTTTT.

The J gene is TRBJ1-4, the V gene TRBV6-6; 7 bases align to TRBD1. Germline values: CDR1 MNHNY, CDR2 SVGAGI (reference sequence). The CDR3 consists of 14 residues. V dropped 3 bases and J dropped 10; count of bases not matched to a gene: 8. The CDR3, as DNA: TGTGCCAGCAGTTATAGGCAGGGGGACGGAAAACTGTTTTTT. Protein: CASSYRQGDGKLFF.

V and J are TRBV19 and TRBJ1-2; D not resolved. Trimming cost V 6 bases and J 8 bases, with 22 bases left between them. This CDR3 is 15 amino acids long. Germline CDR1 LNHDA, CDR2 SQIVND (reference sequence). The CDR3 DNA reads as TGTGCCAGTAGACGAGAGGGCAACCTAGTTGGGGGCTACACCTTC. Its translation is CASRREGNLVGGYTF.

J is TRBJ1-2 and V is TRBV5-4; 8 nucleotides align to TRBD1. Trimming at V came to 7 bases and at J to 2 bases, leaving 4 bases not matched to a gene. Per the germline V gene, CDR1 is SGHNT and CDR2 is YYREEE (reference sequence). The CDR3 covers 13 residues. CDR3 residues: CASGRDRNYGYTF. DNA of the CDR3: TGTGCCAGCGGGCGGGACAGGAACTATGGCTACACCTTC.

This rearrangement joins TRBV6-6 to TRBJ2-2; maybe TRBD1 (5 bases). The CDR3 runs to 13 residues. With 5 bases removed from V and 2 bases from J, the gap between germline ends came to 6 bases. Germline CDR1 is MNHNY and CDR2 is SVGAGI (reference sequence). The CDR3 is CASSRGNTGELFF. The CDR3 coding sequence is TGTGCCAGCAGTAGGGGTAACACCGGGGAGCTGTTTTTT.

This clone was counted between two and nine times. CDR3 sequence: CASSPGRRDGDQPQHF. The DNA for the CDR3 is TGTGCCAGCAGCCCGGGCCGCAGGGATGGCGATCAGCCCCAGCATTTT. The rearrangement links TRBV9 to TRBJ1-5; tentatively, D is TRBD1 (5 bases). CDR1 is SGDLS and CDR2 is YYNGEE in the germline V gene. This CDR3 comprises 16 residues. V was pared by 4 bases and J by 5 bases, with 19 bases between.